Listed below are T cell receptor beta chains from one sample, sequenced in a study of CD4 T cells in relation to SARS-CoV-2 and coronaviruses. The table came from immunoSEQ multiplex PCR; TCRdb's copy has only in-frame clones and leaves some out. The sample contains almost 20,000 clones, roughly 81% of which appear only once. No antigens are known for them. The material sequenced was CD4+ T cells from PBMCs, cultured in vitro. The receptors shown here come from a human donor in good health. Both conserved end residues are part of each CDR3. Fields, in order: clone size, J gene, D gene, V gene, CDR3 protein, CDR3 DNA. D genes are given only for firm matches. Some rows have no size entry. The others give once, few or many, or a class for an expanded clone.

size: few
J: TRBJ1-5
D: -
V: TRBV5-1
CDR3: CASSRDPNQPQHF
DNA: TGCGCCAGCAGCAGGGACCCCAATCAGCCCCAGCATTTT

size: -
J: TRBJ1-1
D: TRBD1
V: TRBV7-6
CDR3: CASSHRGWSNTEAFF
DNA: TGTGCCAGCAGCCACAGGGGGTGGTCGAACACTGAAGCTTTCTTT

size: -
J: TRBJ2-3
D: -
V: TRBV7-9
CDR3: CASTSSGGAGATDTQYF
DNA: TGTGCCAGCACCAGCTCCGGGGGTGCGGGGGCCACAGATACGCAGTATTTT

size: -
J: TRBJ1-3
D: -
V: TRBV7-2
CDR3: CASSFHRVPGNTIYF
DNA: TGTGCCAGCAGCTTTCACAGGGTACCCGGAAACACCATATATTTT

size: -
J: TRBJ2-3
D: TRBD2
V: TRBV20-1
CDR3: CSASIPSGGADTQYF
DNA: TGCAGTGCTAGTATTCCTTCGGGGGGGGCAGATACGCAGTATTTT

size: -
J: TRBJ2-4
D: -
V: TRBV4-1
CDR3: CASSQDRENIQYF
DNA: TGCGCCAGCAGCCAAGACAGGGAAAACATTCAGTACTTC

size: few
J: TRBJ2-1
D: -
V: TRBV29-1
CDR3: CSVLASHYNEQFF
DNA: TGCAGCGTACTCGCGAGCCACTACAATGAGCAGTTCTTC

size: -
J: TRBJ1-3
D: -
V: TRBV5-1
CDR3: CASSIGQPGNTIYF
DNA: TGCGCCAGCAGCATAGGACAGCCTGGAAACACCATATATTTT

size: -
J: TRBJ2-2
D: -
V: TRBV28
CDR3: CASSLFGVWRKNTGELFF
DNA: TGTGCCAGCAGTTTATTCGGAGTTTGGCGGAAGAACACCGGGGAGCTGTTTTTT

size: once
J: TRBJ2-3
D: -
V: TRBV5-1
CDR3: CASSPLELVGDGDTQYF
DNA: TGCGCCAGCAGCCCCTTGGAGTTAGTGGGGGACGGGGATACGCAGTATTTT

size: -
J: TRBJ1-6
D: TRBD1
V: TRBV7-2
CDR3: CASSSGTGLSPLHF
DNA: TGTGCCAGCAGCTCCGGGACAGGGTTATCACCCCTCCACTTT

size: -
J: TRBJ1-4
D: TRBD1
V: TRBV7-2
CDR3: CASSPGGEKLFF
DNA: TGTGCCAGCAGCCCAGGGGGAGAAAAACTGTTTTTT

size: -
J: TRBJ2-3
D: TRBD2
V: TRBV7-2
CDR3: CASSLAAGGTDTQYF
DNA: TGTGCCAGCAGCTTAGCTGCGGGGGGCACAGATACGCAGTATTTT

size: -
J: TRBJ2-2
D: TRBD1
V: TRBV4-3
CDR3: CASRGQGTTGELFF
DNA: TGCGCCAGTAGGGGACAGGGGACCACCGGGGAGCTGTTTTTT

size: -
J: TRBJ2-7
D: -
V: TRBV6-5
CDR3: CASSYGGHEQYF
DNA: TGTGCCAGCAGTTACGGCGGGCACGAGCAGTACTTC

size: -
J: TRBJ1-2
D: -
V: TRBV6-1
CDR3: CASSEQGLGGYTF
DNA: TGTGCCAGCAGTGAGCAGGGCCTGGGAGGCTACACCTTC

size: once
J: TRBJ1-2
D: -
V: TRBV4-3
CDR3: CASSRGDSPNYGYTF
DNA: TGCGCCAGCAGCCGGGGAGACAGTCCAAACTATGGCTACACCTTC

size: -
J: TRBJ1-5
D: TRBD1
V: TRBV5-5
CDR3: CASSLDTGGYQPQHF
DNA: TGTGCCAGCAGCTTGGATACAGGGGGTTATCAGCCCCAGCATTTT

size: -
J: TRBJ1-3
D: -
V: TRBV18
CDR3: CASSPVGGRGSGNTIYF
DNA: TGTGCCAGCTCACCTGTCGGGGGACGGGGCTCTGGAAACACCATATATTTT

size: -
J: TRBJ1-1
D: -
V: TRBV14
CDR3: CASSPWTVNTEAFF
DNA: TGTGCCAGCAGCCCGTGGACAGTGAACACTGAAGCTTTCTTT

size: -
J: TRBJ2-1
D: TRBD2
V: TRBV9
CDR3: CASSGRSGGDYNEQFF
DNA: TGTGCCAGCAGCGGTCGTAGCGGGGGGGATTACAATGAGCAGTTCTTC

size: -
J: TRBJ2-1
D: TRBD1
V: TRBV23-1
CDR3: CASSQSTGDATGVSYNEQFF
DNA: TGCGCCAGCAGTCAATCGACCGGGGACGCGACAGGGGTTTCCTACAATGAGCAGTTCTTC

size: once
J: TRBJ2-1
D: TRBD2
V: TRBV5-1
CDR3: CASSQTAGLVANEQFF
DNA: TGCGCCAGCAGCCAGACGGCGGGACTAGTAGCGAATGAGCAGTTCTTC

size: -
J: TRBJ2-7
D: TRBD2
V: TRBV4-1
CDR3: CASSQLPGLAYDEQYF
DNA: TGCGCCAGCAGCCAGCTGCCGGGACTAGCGTATGACGAGCAGTACTTC

size: few
J: TRBJ1-5
D: -
V: TRBV7-9
CDR3: CASSPGQPNQPQHF
DNA: TGTGCCAGCAGCCCCGGACAGCCCAATCAGCCCCAGCATTTT

size: once
J: TRBJ1-2
D: -
V: TRBV4-3
CDR3: CASSQGWQGLAYGYTF
DNA: TGCGCCAGCAGCCAAGGTTGGCAGGGCCTTGCCTATGGCTACACCTTC

size: few
J: TRBJ2-1
D: TRBD2
V: TRBV7-2
CDR3: CASSFPLAGPWGSYNEQFF
DNA: TGTGCCAGCAGCTTTCCTCTAGCGGGGCCATGGGGCTCCTACAATGAGCAGTTCTTC

size: few
J: TRBJ1-6
D: -
V: TRBV11-1
CDR3: CASSLSRARNNSPLHF
DNA: TGTGCCAGCAGCTTAAGCCGGGCCAGAAATAATTCACCCCTCCACTTT

size: few
J: TRBJ1-2
D: -
V: TRBV9
CDR3: CASSSNYGYTF
DNA: TGTGCCAGCAGCTCGAACTATGGCTACACCTTC

size: -
J: TRBJ1-3
D: TRBD1
V: TRBV7-9
CDR3: CASSLPTGASGNTIYF
DNA: TGTGCCAGCAGCTTACCGACAGGGGCCTCTGGAAACACCATATATTTT

size: few
J: TRBJ1-5
D: TRBD1
V: TRBV19
CDR3: CASSITGGDQPQHF
DNA: TGTGCCAGTAGTATTACAGGGGGGGATCAGCCCCAGCATTTT

size: -
J: TRBJ2-3
D: -
V: TRBV7-2
CDR3: CASSLVGGDTQYF
DNA: TGTGCCAGCAGCTTAGTCGGGGGAGATACGCAGTATTTT

size: -
J: TRBJ2-1
D: -
V: TRBV9
CDR3: CASSEDVLSSYNEQFF
DNA: TGTGCCAGCAGCGAGGACGTATTGAGCTCCTACAATGAGCAGTTCTTC

size: -
J: TRBJ2-7
D: TRBD2
V: TRBV3-1/TRBV3-2
CDR3: CASSLGLVGLNEQYF
DNA: TGTGCCAGCAGCCTCGGACTAGTCGGCCTAAACGAGCAGTACTTC

size: -
J: TRBJ2-2
D: TRBD2
V: TRBV5-1
CDR3: CASSFSGTEGGELFF
DNA: TGCGCCAGCAGCTTCAGCGGGACCGAGGGGGGGGAGCTGTTTTTT

size: -
J: TRBJ2-1
D: -
V: TRBV5-1
CDR3: CASKMGVDEQFF
DNA: TGCGCCAGCAAAATGGGGGTTGATGAGCAGTTCTTC

size: few
J: TRBJ2-7
D: -
V: TRBV19
CDR3: CASQRTQGNYEQYF
DNA: TGTGCCAGTCAGCGCACTCAGGGGAACTACGAGCAGTACTTC

size: -
J: TRBJ1-1
D: -
V: TRBV6-4
CDR3: CASRRELNTEAFF
DNA: TGTGCCAGCAGGCGAGAACTGAACACTGAAGCTTTCTTT

size: -
J: TRBJ2-6
D: -
V: TRBV2
CDR3: CASSERAGANVLTF
DNA: TGTGCCAGCAGTGAACGGGCCGGGGCCAACGTCCTGACTTTC

size: -
J: TRBJ2-3
D: -
V: TRBV4-3
CDR3: CASSQDSAGHDTQYF
DNA: TGCGCCAGCAGCCAAGATTCCGCGGGTCATGATACGCAGTATTTT

size: -
J: TRBJ2-2
D: TRBD1
V: TRBV12-5
CDR3: CASGYQGADTGELFF
DNA: TGTGCTAGTGGTTATCAGGGGGCGGACACCGGGGAGCTGTTTTTT

size: -
J: TRBJ1-5
D: -
V: TRBV19
CDR3: CASSIVTVGQPQHF
DNA: TGTGCCAGTAGTATCGTTACAGTTGGTCAGCCCCAGCATTTT

size: once
J: TRBJ2-4
D: TRBD1
V: TRBV6-2/TRBV6-3
CDR3: CASSSWTGGAKNIQYF
DNA: TGTGCCAGCAGCAGCTGGACAGGGGGAGCCAAAAACATTCAGTACTTC